Presented here are 3 T cell receptor beta chains from one specimen sequenced in a study of blood T cells in healthy people across ages. A J-beta primer mix and a sample-barcoded 5' primer were used in a second PCR of about 7 to 12 cycles. Using its own MiXCR run on the 5' RACE reads, TCRdb lists one record per CDR3 protein. The top ten hold roughly 17% of the sample, which has around 900,000 distinct CDR3 sequences, around 30% seen once. Sequenced material: blood. These receptors were taken from a woman older than 75 in good health.

V is TRBV12-3 or TRBV12-4 and J is TRBJ1-1; unclear D gene. The V and J ends lost 0 bases and 8 bases respectively, with 7 bases between them. This CDR3 is 12 amino acids long. CDR3 DNA: TGTGCCAGCAGTTTAGCGTATTCAGAAGCTTTCTTT. It specifies CASSLAYSEAFF.

This sequence joins TRBV30 and TRBJ1-1; D is perhaps TRBD1 (5 bases). CDR3 size: 13 residues. CDR1 and CDR2 from the germline V gene are GTSNPN and SVGIG (reference sequence). Here the CDR3 DNA reads TGTGCTCTGGGGCGGGGGAGGGACACTGAAGCTTTCTTT. Its translation is CALGRGRDTEAFF.

This clonotype was seen only once. The gene calls are TRBV6-2 or TRBV6-3 and TRBJ2-3; D perhaps matches TRBD2 (7 bases). This CDR3 region has 16 residues. Trimming shortened V by 3 bases and J by 2 bases, and 15 bases separated the two germline ends. The germline V gene encodes CDR1 MNHEY and CDR2 SVGEGT. CDR3 loop: CASSYVAGAVTDTQYF. CDR3 DNA sequence: TGTGCCAGCAGTTATGTTGCGGGGGCCGTCACAGATACGCAGTATTTT.